These T cell receptor beta chains were read from a single sample in a study of blood T cells in healthy people across ages. TCRdb redid the calling of the 5' RACE reads with MiXCR, one entry per CDR3 protein. The sample records about 1.4 million distinct CDR3 sequences, 45% to 70% being singletons. What was sequenced was blood. The receptors here all came from a man aged 18 to 30 in good health. Each CDR3 is given with its conserved first and last residue. The D gene is left open where the match is weak. Clone sizes are given selectively: once, few, many, or a class where the clone is expanded.

V gene	D gene	clone size	J gene	CDR3 DNA	CDR3 protein
TRBV4-3	NA	NA	TRBJ1-6	TGCGCCAGCAGCCAAGATCTGCCGGGAGTCTATAATTCACCCCTCCACTTT	CASSQDLPGVYNSPLHF
TRBV4-3	NA	NA	TRBJ2-7	TGCGCCAGCAGCCAAGATCGAACAGGGTGGGTCGAGCAGTACTTC	CASSQDRTGWVEQYF
TRBV7-2	NA	NA	TRBJ2-3	TGTGCCAGCAGCTTAGTCGCGGGGAGCACAGATACGCAGTATTTT	CASSLVAGSTDTQYF
TRBV9	TRBD2	NA	TRBJ2-3	TGTGCCAGCAGCGCCGGACTAGCGGAGCTCACAGATACGCAGTATTTT	CASSAGLAELTDTQYF
TRBV4-1	NA	NA	TRBJ1-6	TGCGCCAGCAGCCAAGAGGATACGGTTAATTCACCCCTCCACTTT	CASSQEDTVNSPLHF
TRBV13	TRBD2	NA	TRBJ2-7	TGTGCCAGCAGCTTAGGTCCGCGGGGGGGCCAAAACTACGAGCAGTACTTC	CASSLGPRGGQNYEQYF
TRBV5-1	TRBD1	NA	TRBJ1-6	TGCGCCAGCAGCTCAGACAGGGTGGATTCACCCCTCCACTTT	CASSSDRVDSPLHF
TRBV4-2	TRBD2	NA	TRBJ2-1	TGTGCCAGCAGCCAAGGACAGGGACTAGCGGGGGGGAGCTCCTACAATGAGCAGTTCTTC	CASSQGQGLAGGSSYNEQFF
TRBV7-2	NA	few	TRBJ1-6	TGTGCCAGCAGCTCGGCGGGGCTCTGGAATAATTCACCCCTCCACTTT	CASSSAGLWNNSPLHF
TRBV7-9	NA	NA	TRBJ2-2	TGTGCCAGCAGCTCTCATCTAGGGGGCGGGGAGCTGTTTTTT	CASSSHLGGGELFF
TRBV6-6	TRBD2	NA	TRBJ2-5	TGTGCCAGCAGTTACTCGAAGGGGCTAGCGGGATGGGAGACCCAGTACTTC	CASSYSKGLAGWETQYF
TRBV29-1	NA	NA	TRBJ2-1	TGCAGCGGATCAGGGGGAGGGCCTCGTTCTAACGCTGAGCAGTTCTTC	CSGSGGGPRSNAEQFF
TRBV7-2	TRBD2	NA	TRBJ2-1	TGTGCCAGCAGCTCCAGGGTAGCGGGGGGGTCCGGGTACAATGAGCAGTTCTTC	CASSSRVAGGSGYNEQFF
TRBV9	NA	NA	TRBJ2-7	TGTGCCAGCAGCGCCCCGCGTATTACAGGCCCCCAAAACCCCTACGAGCAGTACTTC	CASSAPRITGPQNPYEQYF
TRBV27	NA	few	TRBJ2-7	TGTGCCAGCAGTTCGGGGAGTTACTACGAGCAGTACTTC	CASSSGSYYEQYF
TRBV11-2	NA	once	TRBJ2-5	TGTGCCAGCAGAGACCTCCCTCCCCGGGACTCCTTAGAGGAGACCCAGTACTTC	CASRDLPPRDSLEETQYF
TRBV10-3	TRBD1	NA	TRBJ2-7	TGTGCCATCAGTGCTAAACCCGGGACAGGGGCCTACGAGCAGTACTTC	CAISAKPGTGAYEQYF
TRBV28	TRBD2	NA	TRBJ2-7	TGTGCCAGTTATAGCGGGGGGGGTTCCTACGAGCAGTACTTC	CASYSGGGSYEQYF
TRBV7-9	NA	NA	TRBJ2-5	TGTGCCAGCAGACCGACCCGGACTGATCAAGAGACCCAGTACTTC	CASRPTRTDQETQYF
TRBV6-6	NA	NA	TRBJ2-5	TGTGCCAGCAGTCAATACAGACAAGAGACCCAGTACTTC	CASSQYRQETQYF
TRBV4-1	NA	NA	TRBJ2-2	TGCGCCAGCAGCCCCCAGGACGGTTCGAACACCGGGGAGCTGTTTTTT	CASSPQDGSNTGELFF
TRBV4-3	NA	NA	TRBJ2-5	TGCGCCAGCAGCCAAGATCAAGGGAGGGGGCCGTACTTC	CASSQDQGRGPYF